Listed below are T cell receptor beta chains from one sample, sequenced in a study of shared clonotypes between healthy human individuals. The method was immunoSEQ multiplex PCR; TCRdb's version includes in-frame clones alone and lacks a portion of them. The repertoire holds 490,000 or so clones, with around 80% as singletons. Material: PBMCs. These receptors all stem from a woman in her 40s in good health. Some clones in this sample may be carry-over from other donors' samples. Each CDR3 is given with its conserved first and last residue. The order of the fields is clone size, V gene, J gene, D gene, CDR3 DNA, CDR3 protein. D genes are given only for firm matches. Expanded clones are given a class, and other clones once, few, many or no size at all.

.	TRBV10-2	TRBJ1-2	.	TGCGCCAGCAGTGCCGGGGCCTATGGCTACACCTTC	CASSAGAYGYTF
.	TRBV5-4	TRBJ1-5	TRBD1	TGTGCCAGCAGCCCCGGACAGGGGGCCGGTCAGCCCCAGCATTTT	CASSPGQGAGQPQHF
.	TRBV19	TRBJ2-5	.	TGTGCCAGTAGGACCGGAGAGACCCAGTACTTC	CASRTGETQYF
.	TRBV19	TRBJ2-1	TRBD2	TGTGCCAAAAAGCGGGGAACCTACAATGAGCAGTTCTTC	CAKKRGTYNEQFF
.	TRBV20-1	TRBJ2-7	.	TGCAGTGCTAGTAGGGTCTACGAGCAGTACTTC	CSASRVYEQYF
.	TRBV11-2	TRBJ2-1	.	TGTGCCAGCAGCTTAGGCGGGGTTGAGCACAATGAGCAGTTCTTC	CASSLGGVEHNEQFF
.	TRBV28	TRBJ2-6	TRBD2	TGTGCCAGCAGTTATCCCGGGAGGTTCGGGGCCAACGTCCTGACTTTC	CASSYPGRFGANVLTF
few	TRBV5-1	TRBJ1-1	TRBD1	TGCGCCAGTATTCCGCCAGGGGGTCGGACTGAAGCTTTCTTT	CASIPPGGRTEAFF
.	TRBV5-6	TRBJ1-2	.	TGTGCCAGCAGCTTCTCCGGGACCAATGGCTACACCTTC	CASSFSGTNGYTF
.	TRBV10-3	TRBJ2-2	TRBD2	TGTGCCGCCAGCGGGGGTCAATCGGCGAACACCGGGGAGCTGTTTTTT	CAASGGQSANTGELFF
.	TRBV5-1	TRBJ1-4	.	TGCGCCAGCAGCTCCCGGGGACAAGAAAAACTGTTTTTT	CASSSRGQEKLFF
.	TRBV7-9	TRBJ2-7	.	TGTGCCAGCAGCTTTACATCGTCGGGGGAGCAGTACTTC	CASSFTSSGEQYF
.	TRBV30	TRBJ2-3	.	TGTGCCTGGAGTGTTGGGCGGGTTAGCACAGATACGCAGTATTTT	CAWSVGRVSTDTQYF
.	TRBV5-1	TRBJ2-5	TRBD1	TGCGCCAGCAGCTTGGGTCGGGACAGGGGGCTGGAGACCCAGTACTTC	CASSLGRDRGLETQYF
.	TRBV30	TRBJ2-3	TRBD2	TGTGCCTCCGGACTAGCGGGAGGGGATACGCAGTATTTT	CASGLAGGDTQYF
.	TRBV10-3	TRBJ2-7	TRBD2	TGTGCCATCAGTGAGTCCCTAGCGGGAGTGTACGAGCAGTACTTC	CAISESLAGVYEQYF
few	TRBV7-9	TRBJ1-4	.	TGTGCCAGCAGCAGATCCGGAGGGGGGGATGAAAAACTGTTTTTT	CASSRSGGGDEKLFF
.	TRBV2	TRBJ2-7	.	TGTGCCAGCAGTGAGTGGGGTGGTAACGAGCAGTACTTC	CASSEWGGNEQYF